This T cell receptor beta chain was found in a study of shared clonotypes between healthy human individuals. Whole-study results and caveats: Generation of non-shared clonotypes was less probable than generation of clonotypes shared by all four donors.

Clones were sequenced by immunoSEQ multiplex PCR, and TCRdb holds only the in-frame ones, with some missing. The data contain 230,000 or so clones, just over 65% of them singletons. This CDR3 has 11 residues. V gave up 5 bases and J gave up 5 bases, with 9 bases separating them. Germline V gives CDR1 DFQATT, CDR2 SNEGSKA (reference sequence). As regards this clone: Its antigen is not identified.

The sample was memory CD4+ T cells sorted from blood. As for subset: CD45RA-negative fraction. The chain recombines TRBV20-1 with TRBJ2-5, with D unresolved. This sequence was found in a young man in good health. CDR3 sequence: CSAEDKETQYF. CDR3 coding DNA: TGCAGTGCTGAAGATAAGGAGACCCAGTACTTC.